These 28 T cell receptor beta chains were sequenced from one sample in a study of CD8 T cells in ankylosing spondylitis. A single record per CDR3 protein comes from TCRdb applying MiXCR to the 5' RACE reads. The sample lists around 250,000 distinct CDR3 sequences, around 11% occurring once. Material for sequencing was blood, either unsorted or a sorted T cell fraction (not recorded which). The origin of the receptors is a male donor with ankylosing spondylitis or in good health (not recorded which).

At least ten counts were recorded for this clonotype. The chain carries TRBV5-1 and TRBJ2-5, with D possibly being TRBD1 (6 bases). The CDR3 totals 19 residues. V was cut by 3 bases and J by 0 bases, with 24 bases left in between. Looked up from germline, CDR1 is SGHRS and CDR2 is YFSETQ. Here the CDR3 reads CASSSWRSPGHRYQETQYF. CDR3 DNA: TGCGCCAGCAGCTCCTGGAGAAGTCCGGGACACAGGTACCAAGAGACCCAGTACTTC. Complete variable domain (other parts from reference TRBV5-1 and TRBJ2-5): KAGVTQTPRYLIKTRGQQVTLSCSPISGHRSVSWYQQTPGQGLQFLFEYFSETQRNKGNFPGRFSGRQFSNSRSEMNVSTLELGDSALYLCASSSWRSPGHRYQETQYFGPGTRLLVL.

The chain carries TRBV7-9 and TRBJ2-3, with D tentatively TRBD2 (6 bases). Germline V lookup: CDR1 SEHNR, CDR2 FQNEAQ (reference sequence). V was clipped by 5 bases and J by 5 bases, with 11 bases between them. The CDR3 has 13 residues. As DNA, the CDR3 is TGTGCCAGCAGCCCGGGACTTCGAGATACGCAGTATTTT. Translating gives CASSPGLRDTQYF.

The chain uses TRBV28 and TRBJ2-5; 9 bases line up with TRBD2. The CDR3 runs to 15 residues. With 8 bases clipped from V and 2 bases from J, the junction kept 9 bases outside the gene matches. CDR1 and CDR2 (germline): MDHEN, SYDVKM. CDR3 sequence (DNA): TGTGCCAGCTCCCCGGGTAGCGGGAGTCAAGAGACCCAGTACTTC. As protein: CASSPGSGSQETQYF.

This clonotype appeared many times. The DNA of the CDR3 is TGCGCCAGCAGCTTGGGCGGGACAGGGGGCACAGATACGCAGTATTTT. It is translated as CASSLGGTGGTDTQYF. This chain joins TRBV5-1 and TRBJ2-3, with 10 bases lining up with TRBD1. Per germline, CDR1 SGHRS and CDR2 YFSETQ. Trimming took 0 bases from V and 1 from J; bases not matched to a gene: 2. This CDR3 has 16 residues.

This clonotype has a count of ten or more. The V gene is TRBV9, the J gene TRBJ2-6; D is uncertain. This CDR3 region has 15 residues. Germline-derived CDR1 and CDR2 are SGDLS and YYNGEE. V shed 1 base and J shed 0 bases, with 5 bases lying between them. CDR3 nucleotides: TGTGCCAGCAGCGTACACGGCTCTGGGGCCAACGTCCTGACTTTC. It specifies CASSVHGSGANVLTF. Looking up the rest from reference TRBV9 and TRBJ2-6 gives the full variable domain: DSGVTQTPKHLITATGQRVTLRCSPRSGDLSVYWYQQSLDQGLQFLIQYYNGEERAKGNILERFSAQQFPDLHSELNLSSLELGDSALYFCASSVHGSGANVLTFGAGSRLTVL.

This clonotype was counted ten times or more. The genes are TRBV5-1 and TRBJ2-5, with 11 positions matching TRBD2. This CDR3 has 15 residues. The trim removed 0 bases at V and 5 bases at J, leaving 3 bases unmatched. The germline CDR1 and CDR2 sequences are SGHRS and YFSETQ. Written as DNA, the CDR3 is TGCGCCAGCAGCTTGGATACTAGCGGGAGTGAGACCCAGTACTTC. It translates to CASSLDTSGSETQYF.

This clonotype showed up many times. The chain joins TRBV12-3 or TRBV12-4 to TRBJ2-7; perhaps TRBD2 as D (5 bases). CDR3 length equals 13 residues. V lost 8 bases, J lost 3 bases, and 14 bases lay in between. The CDR3 sequence: CASALGLLYEQYF. The CDR3 DNA follows: TGTGCCAGCGCCCTCGGACTGCTCTACGAGCAGTACTTC.

About this clonotype itself: A read error may account for a junction end that differs from germline. This chain uses TRBV12-5 with TRBJ2-5; maybe TRBD2 (5 bases). Germline CDR1 and CDR2: LGHNT and FRNRAP. The CDR3 loop spans 12 amino acids. The CDR3 nucleotides are TGTACTAGTGCCATCGGTCGAGAGACCCAGTACTTC. Encoded protein: CTSAIGRETQYF.

This clonotype has at least ten counts. As DNA, the CDR3 is TGTGCCATCACTATGTCCCAGAACACTGAAGCTTTCTTT. Translated: CAITMSQNTEAFF. The chain has TRBV10-3 and TRBJ1-1, with D unclear. CDR3 length: 13 residues. V lost 7 bases to trimming and J lost 1 base, with 10 bases between them. The germline gives CDR1 ENHRY, CDR2 SYGVKD.

The sample holds many counts of this clonotype. The rearrangement links TRBV29-1 to TRBJ2-7; the D call may be TRBD1 or TRBD2 (5 bases each). With 4 bases removed from V and 2 bases from J, the gap between germline ends came to 12 bases. Germline assignment: CDR1 SQVTM and CDR2 ANQGSEA. This CDR3 has 13 amino acids. DNA of the CDR3: TGCAGCGTTGGAGGGACGGCAACCTACGAGCAGTACTTC. Translation gives CSVGGTATYEQYF.

This clonotype came up once. The CDR3 spells CSVASVNNEQFF. CDR3 bases: TGCAGCGTTGCGTCGGTAAACAATGAGCAGTTCTTC. The chain links TRBV29-1 to TRBJ2-1; no firm D call. The V and J ends lost 4 bases and 5 bases respectively, with 9 bases between them. There are 12 residues in the CDR3. CDR1 and CDR2 from the germline V gene are SQVTM and ANQGSEA.

This clonotype has just a few counts. The rearrangement uses TRBV4-1 and TRBJ1-2; D not resolved. The CDR3 sequence is 14 residues long. Trimming pared 2 bases from V and 1 base from J, leaving 8 bases between. Per germline, CDR1 MGHRA and CDR2 YSYEKL. This CDR3 is CASSQTALNYGYTF. CDR3 bases: TGCGCCAGCAGCCAAACAGCCCTTAACTATGGCTACACCTTC.

This clonotype was counted many times. The chain joins TRBV29-1 to TRBJ2-1; 7 positions agree with TRBD1. Trimming took 6 bases from V and 5 from J; bases not matched to a gene: 16. The CDR3 totals 16 residues. Germline assignment: CDR1 SQVTM and CDR2 ANQGSEA. The CDR3 region has the DNA TGCAGCGTCCTCCCCCACAGGGGAAGGGTCGACAATGAGCAGTTCTTC. Residues: CSVLPHRGRVDNEQFF.

The chain carries TRBV3-1 and TRBJ1-4; no clear D gene. This CDR3 is 18 amino acids long. CDR1 and CDR2 from the germline V gene are LGHDT and YNNKEL (reference sequence). Trimming took 0 bases from V and 2 from J, leaving 16 bases between them. The CDR3, as DNA: TGTGCCAGCAGCCAAGATTACCCCGGAAGTTCGACTAATGAAAAACTGTTTTTT. It encodes CASSQDYPGSSTNEKLFF.

This clonotype showed up many times. The CDR3 DNA reads TGTGCCAGCAGCCCGACAGGGTTCGGAAACACCATATATTTT. Amino acids: CASSPTGFGNTIYF. This sequence joins TRBV7-7 and TRBJ1-3, with TRBD1 identical over 7 bases. Germline-derived CDR1 and CDR2 are SSHAT and FNYEAQ (reference sequence). The CDR3 is 14 residues long. V lost 5 bases to trimming and J lost 4 bases; unmatched junction nucleotides: 5.

This clonotype was recorded a few times. CDR3 loop: CASSPEGPGAIHSPLHF. The CDR3 DNA reads as TGCGCCAGCAGCCCAGAAGGTCCGGGGGCGATTCATTCACCCCTCCACTTT. The chain joins TRBV5-1 to TRBJ1-6, with D perhaps TRBD1 (6 bases). Between the trimmed V and J ends, which lost 4 bases and 8 bases, there was a span of 22 bases. This CDR3 is 17 amino acids long. Germline assignment: CDR1 SGHRS and CDR2 YFSETQ. Based on the CDR3 plus reference TRBV5-1 and TRBJ1-6, the full variable domain is KAGVTQTPRYLIKTRGQQVTLSCSPISGHRSVSWYQQTPGQGLQFLFEYFSETQRNKGNFPGRFSGRQFSNSRSEMNVSTLELGDSALYLCASSPEGPGAIHSPLHFGNGTRLTVT.

This clonotype has a count of ten or more. This chain links TRBV28 with TRBJ2-1, with 8 positions matching TRBD2. The junction had 10 bases not matched to a gene; V was cut back by 5 bases and J by 10 bases. This CDR3 spans 14 amino acids. Germline V gene lookup returns CDR1 MDHEN and CDR2 SYDVKM. CDR3 DNA sequence: TGTGCCAGCAGTGTGCCAGCGGGAGCCGGAGAGCAGTTCTTC. Its protein product is CASSVPAGAGEQFF.

The chain combines TRBV6-1 with TRBJ2-4; unclear D gene. V was pared by 8 bases and J by 1 base, with 12 bases between. Germline V gene lookup returns CDR1 MNHNS and CDR2 SASEGT. The CDR3 spans 14 residues. The CDR3 protein is CASSIVGAKNIQYF. CDR3 DNA: TGTGCCAGCTCTATCGTGGGGGCCAAAAACATTCAGTACTTC.

V gene TRBV2 combines with J gene TRBJ2-5, with a tentative D call TRBD1 (5 bases). This CDR3 region has 13 residues. Germline V lookup: CDR1 SNHLY, CDR2 FYNNEI. Trimming removed 4 bases at V and 4 bases at J, with 10 bases between. CDR3 protein: CASSVIRGETQYF. The CDR3, as DNA: TGTGCCAGCAGTGTGATAAGGGGAGAGACCCAGTACTTC.

This clonotype has a single count. The gene calls are TRBV2 and TRBJ2-5, with a weak D call TRBD1 (6 bases). Germline lookup yields CDR1 SNHLY and CDR2 FYNNEI. This CDR3 has 13 amino acids. V shed 6 bases and J shed 2 bases, with 10 bases lying between them. In nucleotides, the CDR3 is TGTGCCAGCAGGAAACAGGGTCAAGAGACCCAGTACTTC. This gives the protein CASRKQGQETQYF. The variable domain in full, with the rest retrieved from reference TRBV2 and TRBJ2-5, is EPEVTQTPSHQVTQMGQEVILRCVPISNHLYFYWYRQILGQKVEFLVSFYNNEISEKSEIFDDQFSVERPDGSNFTLKIRSTKLEDSAMYFCASRKQGQETQYFGPGTRLLVL.

This clonotype showed up many times. V usage is TRBV24-1 and J usage is TRBJ2-3; 7 positions match TRBD2. Germline values: CDR1 KGHDR, CDR2 SFDVKD. Trimming cost V 5 bases and J 8 bases; bases outside gene matches: 9. The CDR3 is made up of 14 amino acids. CDR3 bases: TGTGCCACCAGTGGGGAGGGAATCCTCCCTACGCAGTATTTT. Residues: CATSGEGILPTQYF.

This clonotype has ten or more counts. The J gene is TRBJ2-3, the V gene TRBV20-1, with 7 bases that match TRBD2. The ends lost 6 bases at V and 5 bases at J; junction bases unmatched: 2. Germline CDR1 and CDR2: DFQATT and SNEGSKA (reference sequence). The CDR3 totals 11 residues. The CDR3 DNA sequence: TGCAGTGCGGCGGGGGAAGATACGCAGTATTTT. The encoded protein is CSAAGEDTQYF.

The table lists this clonotype with many counts. The chain employs TRBV15 and TRBJ2-3; TRBD2 matches 8 bases. The germline V gene has CDR1 LNHNV and CDR2 YYDKDF (reference sequence). The length of the CDR3 is 16 residues. After removal of 1 base from V and 3 bases from J, the junction contained 6 bases not matched to a gene. This CDR3 is CATSRVSGGPTDTQYF. CDR3 coding DNA: TGTGCCACCAGCAGAGTGAGCGGGGGTCCGACAGATACGCAGTATTTT.

This clonotype was picked up a small number of times. V is TRBV7-3 and J is TRBJ2-7; TRBD1 agrees at 7 bases. Germline V CDR1 and CDR2: SGHTA, FQGTGA. V dropped 5 bases and J dropped 2; count of bases not matched to a gene: 9. The CDR3 contains 15 residues. CDR3 coding DNA: TGTGCCAGCAGCCAGGCCGGGACAGCTCCCTACGAGCAGTACTTC. Its translation is CASSQAGTAPYEQYF. The variable domain in full, with the rest retrieved from reference TRBV7-3 and TRBJ2-7, is GAGVSQTPSNKVTEKGKYVELRCDPISGHTALYWYRQSLGQGPEFLIYFQGTGAADDSGLPNDRFFAVRPEGSVSTLKIQRTERGDSAVYLCASSQAGTAPYEQYFGPGTRLTVT.

The sample holds many counts of this clonotype. The chain links TRBV5-1 to TRBJ2-1, with D unclear. Deletions cut 4 bases from V and 2 bases from J, with 10 bases between. Germline V gives CDR1 SGHRS, CDR2 YFSETQ. The CDR3 loop spans 14 amino acids. This chain's CDR3 is CASSPVEAYNEQFF. Written as DNA, the CDR3 is TGCGCCAGCAGCCCCGTTGAGGCCTACAATGAGCAGTTCTTC.

Worth noting for this clonotype: The junction shows a germline mismatch at one end, possibly a read error. The chain combines TRBV11-2 with TRBJ2-3; TRBD1 is a possible D gene (6 bases). Germline V gene data show CDR1 as SGHAT and CDR2 as FQNNGV. The CDR3 has 17 amino acids. The CDR3 reads CASGLTVWTAKIPRQYF. DNA of the CDR3: TGTGCCAGCGGCTTAACCGTGTGGACAGCAAAAATCCCGCGGCAGTATTTT. The variable domain in full, with the rest retrieved from reference TRBV11-2 and TRBJ2-3, is EAGVAQSPRYKIIEKRQSVAFWCNPISGHATLYWYQQILGQGPKLLIQFQNNGVVDDSQLPKDRFSAERLKGVDSTLKIQPAKLEDSAVYLCASGLTVWTAKIPRQYFGPGTRLTVL.

This clonotype showed up just a few times. Just one base apart from a much larger clone, this may be a read error. This rearrangement joins TRBV5-1 to TRBJ2-7; D assignment may be TRBD1 or TRBD2 (5 bases each). Trimming shortened V by 0 bases and J by 2 bases, and 9 bases separated the two germline ends. The CDR3 loop spans 14 amino acids. CDR1 and CDR2 (germline): SGHRS, YFSETQ. The CDR3 spells CASSLARGAYEQYF. CDR3 in DNA: TGCGCCAGCAGCTTGGCTAGAGGGGCCTACGAGCAGTACTTC.

The chain joins TRBV6-1 to TRBJ2-2; unclear D gene. Trimming cost V 10 bases and J 7 bases, with 22 bases left between them. Germline V gene sequence: CDR1 MNHNS, CDR2 SASEGT. The CDR3 consists of 15 residues. The CDR3 bases are TGTGCCACCGACGGTCGGGCAGGCCGAGGCGGGGAGCTGTTTTTT. Translation gives CATDGRAGRGGELFF.